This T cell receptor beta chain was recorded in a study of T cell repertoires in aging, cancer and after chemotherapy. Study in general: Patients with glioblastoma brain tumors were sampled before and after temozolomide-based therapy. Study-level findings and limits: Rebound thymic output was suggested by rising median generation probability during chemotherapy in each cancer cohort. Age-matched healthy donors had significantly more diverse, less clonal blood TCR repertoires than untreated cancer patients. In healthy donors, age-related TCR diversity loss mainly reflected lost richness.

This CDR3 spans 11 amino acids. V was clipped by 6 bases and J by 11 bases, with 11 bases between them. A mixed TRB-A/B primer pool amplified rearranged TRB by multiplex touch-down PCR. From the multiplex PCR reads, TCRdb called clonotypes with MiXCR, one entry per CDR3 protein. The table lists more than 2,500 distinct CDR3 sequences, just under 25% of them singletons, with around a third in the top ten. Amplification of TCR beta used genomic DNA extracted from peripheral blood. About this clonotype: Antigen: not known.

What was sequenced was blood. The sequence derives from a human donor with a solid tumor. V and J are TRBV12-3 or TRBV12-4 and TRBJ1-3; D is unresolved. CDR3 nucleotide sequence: TGTGCCAGCAGCCTAAACCCCGCCATATATTTT. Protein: CASSLNPAIYF.